The next 11 T cell receptor beta chains were all read from a single sample in a study of T cell responses to AZD1222 COVID-19 vaccine. This table comes from immunoSEQ multiplex PCR, and its TCRdb copy is limited to in-frame clones, with some not included. The sample shows roughly 100,000 clones, 80% to 95% of them seen only once. The sample consisted of peripheral blood, taken 28 days after the second AZD1222 dose. Receptors originate from an adult who received the AZD1222 COVID-19 vaccine.

For the CDR3, the DNA is TGTGCCGCGGAAACGACTGGAAACACCATATATTTT. Translation gives CAAETTGNTIYF. The chain has TRBV15 and TRBJ1-3; D uncertain. The CDR3 sequence is 12 residues long. Germline V gene lookup returns CDR1 LNHNV and CDR2 YYDKDF (reference sequence). Trimming took off 11 bases at V and 2 bases at J, with 10 bases between the two ends.

The chain has TRBV4-1 and TRBJ2-1, with TRBD2 matching over 10 bases. This CDR3 has 15 residues. V lost 2 bases, J lost 9 bases, and 7 bases stayed unmatched. The V gene's germline CDR1 is MGHRA and CDR2 YSYEKL. CDR3 amino acids: CASSQPAGGRGEQFF. The CDR3 bases are TGCGCCAGCAGCCAACCAGCGGGGGGGCGAGGTGAGCAGTTCTTC.

The chain recombines TRBV11-2 with TRBJ1-2; D may be TRBD1 (6 bases). V lost 5 bases, J lost 3 bases, and 10 bases lay in between. Germline lookup yields CDR1 SGHAT and CDR2 FQNNGV. The CDR3 covers 13 residues. The CDR3 is CASSPGGHYGYTF. The CDR3 DNA reads TGTGCCAGCAGCCCCGGGGGGCACTATGGCTACACCTTC.

V is TRBV6-5 and J is TRBJ1-1, with D unresolved. The CDR3 is 13 amino acids. V lost 6 bases and J lost 8, with 16 bases in between. Per the germline V gene, CDR1 is MNHEY and CDR2 is SVGAGI. The chain's CDR3 is CASRQLWAGEAFF. As DNA, the CDR3 is TGTGCCAGCAGACAATTGTGGGCCGGGGAAGCTTTCTTT.

The CDR3 coding sequence is TGTGCCAGCAGCTCATACAGGGGGCGGACCGGGGAGCTGTTTTTT. Protein: CASSSYRGRTGELFF. This chain connects TRBV21-1 to TRBJ2-2; TRBD1 was called by the table and not checked on the DNA. TRBV21-1 is assigned pseudogene status. CDR3 size: 15 residues.

The chain combines TRBV5-5 with TRBJ1-4, with D possibly matching TRBD1 (5 bases). CDR1 and CDR2 from the germline V gene are SGHKS and YYEKEE (reference sequence). V was shortened by 0 bases and J by 7 bases, with 10 bases between the two germline ends. CDR3 size: 14 residues. CDR3 sequence: CASSLDGGVEKLFF. The CDR3 DNA follows: TGTGCCAGCAGCTTGGATGGGGGAGTTGAAAAACTGTTTTTT.

The chain joins TRBV6-5 to TRBJ2-5; D call uncertain. This CDR3 has 13 amino acids. Germline V lookup: CDR1 MNHEY, CDR2 SVGAGI. V lost 2 bases and J 12 bases, leaving 16 bases between the germline ends. The DNA for the CDR3 is TGTGCCAGCAGTTACAACCCGAGAACTGGGGAGTACTTC. Protein product: CASSYNPRTGEYF.

The rearrangement joins TRBV12-3 or TRBV12-4 to TRBJ2-2, with D perhaps matching TRBD2 (5 bases). V gave up 3 bases and J gave up 7 bases, with 9 bases separating them. The CDR3 is 13 residues long. CDR3 DNA sequence: TGTGCCAGCAGTTTCATGAGGGACGGGGAGCTGTTTTTT. It is translated as CASSFMRDGELFF.

This chain links TRBV6-2 or TRBV6-3 with TRBJ2-3; D unresolved. Germline V gives CDR1 MNHEY, CDR2 SVGEGT. V lost 1 base to trimming and J lost 4 bases, with 6 bases between them. This CDR3 contains 13 residues. In nucleotides, the CDR3 is TGTGCCAGCAGTTACTGGGGTTCAGATACGCAGTATTTT. Translating gives CASSYWGSDTQYF.

The chain uses TRBV11-2 and TRBJ2-2; 9 nucleotides match TRBD1. The germline V gene encodes CDR1 SGHAT and CDR2 FQNNGV. Trimming cost V 2 bases and J 4 bases; bases outside gene matches: 5. The CDR3 is 16 amino acids. The CDR3 sequence is CASSLNQQGATGELFF. The CDR3 region has the DNA TGTGCCAGCAGCTTAAATCAACAGGGGGCCACCGGGGAGCTGTTTTTT.

The rearrangement uses TRBV7-2 and TRBJ1-6; D perhaps matches TRBD1 (5 bases). Trimming removed 6 bases from V and 8 bases from J, with 14 bases in between. CDR1 and CDR2 (germline): SGHTA, FQGNSA. The CDR3 length is 14 residues. The CDR3 coding sequence is TGTGCCAGCAGTCCACACCCAGGGTATTCACCCCTCCACTTT. It encodes CASSPHPGYSPLHF.